Shown below are 23 T cell receptor beta chains from a single sample sequenced in a study of T cell clones after liver transplantation (dated by TCRdb to about 2019). Libraries were prepared through the immunoSEQ multiplex PCR assay. Sourced from immuneACCESS, this table was stored by TCRdb with only in-frame sequences that have V and J called. A share of the clones is absent; for the studies checked, an unresolved V gene accounts for under half, and the remainder has no known explanation. The sample has tens of thousands of clones on record, over 80% of them singletons. About 0.45% of the sample is held by the ten biggest clonotypes. The sample here was CD4+ T cells from blood, taken 45 to 46 months after liver transplant. The receptors were gathered from a human patient who received a liver transplant. Following transplantation, part of the T cell population may be supplied by the graft donor rather than the patient.

The J gene is TRBJ2-5, the V gene TRBV5-6, with TRBD2 matching over 8 bases. CDR1 SGHDT and CDR2 YYEEEE come from the germline V gene. The CDR3 has 16 residues. Trimming took 0 bases from V and 5 from J; bases not matched to a gene: 9. The CDR3 spells CASSLGIAGPRETQYF. The CDR3 DNA follows: TGTGCCAGCAGCTTGGGAATAGCGGGACCTCGGGAGACCCAGTACTTC.

The chain links TRBV19 to TRBJ2-2; 11 bases match TRBD2. The CDR3 is made up of 17 amino acids. Germline values: CDR1 LNHDA, CDR2 SQIVND (reference sequence). With 5 bases clipped from V and 0 bases from J, the junction kept 5 bases outside the gene matches. In DNA form, the CDR3 reads TGTGCCAGTAGTGCTTCGGGACTAGCGGCGAACACCGGGGAGCTGTTTTTT. It codes for CASSASGLAANTGELFF.

The rearrangement links TRBV5-6 to TRBJ2-5, with a tentative D call TRBD1 (6 bases). Trimming took 4 bases from V and 5 from J, leaving 15 bases between them. The CDR3 totals 14 residues. Looked up from germline, CDR1 is SGHDT and CDR2 is YYEEEE. The CDR3 coding sequence is TGTGCCAGCAGCCCGCGGTCAAGGGGGGAGACCCAGTACTTC. This gives the protein CASSPRSRGETQYF.

The rearrangement links TRBV5-1 to TRBJ2-3, with 7 positions matching TRBD1. Germline CDR1 reads SGHRS; CDR2 reads YFSETQ. V shed 6 bases and J 6 bases; nucleotides not matched to a gene: 7. The CDR3 is 13 residues long. The CDR3 reads CASTTGAGDTQYF. CDR3 sequence (DNA): TGCGCCAGCACTACAGGGGCAGGGGATACGCAGTATTTT.

Here the CDR3 reads CASSSPKPGTEAFF. The CDR3 nucleotides are TGTGCCAGCAGCTCCCCAAAGCCTGGAACTGAAGCTTTCTTT. This sequence joins TRBV7-9 and TRBJ1-1; D uncertain. CDR3 length equals 14 residues. The germline V gene has CDR1 SEHNR and CDR2 FQNEAQ (reference sequence). Trimming took 4 bases from V and 5 from J, leaving 14 bases between them. The full variable domain, completed using reference TRBV7-9 and TRBJ1-1, is DTGVSQNPRHKITKRGQNVTFRCDPISEHNRLYWYRQTLGQGPEFLTYFQNEAQLEKSRLLSDRFSAERPKGSFSTLEIQRTEQGDSAMYLCASSSPKPGTEAFFGQGTRLTVV.

The sample holds a few counts of this clone. The rearrangement uses TRBV7-3 and TRBJ2-7; 10 nucleotides align to TRBD2. The CDR3 totals 13 residues. CDR1 SGHTA and CDR2 FQGTGA come from the germline V gene. The J segment lost 7 bases and the V segment lost 2 bases, leaving 2 bases of the junction unmatched. In DNA form, the CDR3 reads TGTGCCAGCAGCTTATCAGCGGGAGGGGAGCAGTACTTC. As protein: CASSLSAGGEQYF.

The rearrangement links TRBV18 to TRBJ1-1, with unresolved D. The CDR3 length is 14 residues. V shed 5 bases and J shed 1 base, with 11 bases lying between them. Germline V CDR1 and CDR2: KGHSH, LQKENI. Here the CDR3 reads CASSGITRNTEAFF. The CDR3 region has the DNA TGTGCCAGCTCAGGGATCACCCGGAACACTGAAGCTTTCTTT.

The chain joins TRBV28 to TRBJ2-2; D possibly corresponds to TRBD2 (6 bases). Germline CDR1 MDHEN, CDR2 SYDVKM. V lost 3 bases and J lost 4, with 9 bases in between. The CDR3 contains 14 residues. The CDR3 region has the DNA TGTGCCAGCAGTTTCTCGGGGGTCACCGGGGAGCTGTTTTTT. Protein: CASSFSGVTGELFF.

CDR3 in DNA: TGTGCCAGCAGCCCCACGGCGGGAGGAGGTCGCGGTGAGCAGTTCTTC. As protein: CASSPTAGGGRGEQFF. The chain recombines TRBV11-2 with TRBJ2-1, with TRBD2 identical over 8 bases. Germline CDR1 reads SGHAT; CDR2 reads FQNNGV. This CDR3 contains 16 residues. V was pared by 5 bases and J by 9 bases, with 15 bases of the junction left unmatched.

This clone was detected only once. The CDR3 DNA reads TGTGCCAGTAGTATAGATAGAGCATACAATGAGCAGTTCTTC. Its protein is CASSIDRAYNEQFF. The rearrangement uses TRBV19 and TRBJ2-1; no clear D. The CDR3 is made up of 14 amino acids. The germline V and J ends were trimmed by 0 bases and 4 bases, with 7 bases remaining between them. CDR1 is LNHDA and CDR2 is SQIVND in the germline V gene (reference sequence).

The V gene is TRBV11-2, the J gene TRBJ2-5, with unresolved D. V was clipped by 5 bases and J by 2 bases, with 12 bases between them. The CDR3 is made up of 14 amino acids. Germline V CDR1 and CDR2: SGHAT, FQNNGV. CDR3: CASSLRSDQETQYF. CDR3 coding DNA: TGTGCCAGCAGCCTCCGAAGTGATCAAGAGACCCAGTACTTC. The full variable domain, rest sourced from reference TRBV11-2 and TRBJ2-5, is EAGVAQSPRYKIIEKRQSVAFWCNPISGHATLYWYQQILGQGPKLLIQFQNNGVVDDSQLPKDRFSAERLKGVDSTLKIQPAKLEDSAVYLCASSLRSDQETQYFGPGTRLLVL.

V usage is TRBV12-5 and J usage is TRBJ2-1; 9 nucleotides align to TRBD1. Germline V gives CDR1 LGHNT, CDR2 FRNRAP. CDR3 size: 14 residues. V trimming: 6 bases; J trimming: 12 bases; junction bases outside the gene matches: 12. The CDR3 sequence: CASGTGTGRFGQFF. The CDR3 DNA is TGTGCTAGTGGGACCGGGACAGGGAGGTTTGGGCAGTTCTTC. Based on the CDR3 plus reference TRBV12-5 and TRBJ2-1, the full variable domain is DARVTQTPRHKVTEMGQEVTMRCQPILGHNTVFWYRQTMMQGLELLAYFRNRAPLDDSGMPKDRFSAEMPDATLATLKIQPSEPRDSAVYFCASGTGTGRFGQFFGPGTRLTVL.

The V call is TRBV15, the J call TRBJ1-4; 7 nucleotides match TRBD1. Germline V gene data show CDR1 as LNHNV and CDR2 as YYDKDF (reference sequence). The CDR3 loop spans 16 amino acids. V was clipped by 3 bases and J by 7 bases; unmatched bases: 11. The CDR3 loop is CATSRGNRGRGEKLFF. CDR3 coding DNA: TGTGCCACCAGCAGGGGGAACAGGGGTCGAGGTGAAAAACTGTTTTTT.

The V call is TRBV5-6, the J call TRBJ2-5; D may be TRBD2 (6 bases). CDR3 length equals 15 residues. Germline V gene data show CDR1 as SGHDT and CDR2 as YYEEEE. V gave up 1 base and J gave up 2 bases, with 12 bases separating them. CDR3 loop: CASSLFVGGQETQYF. Written as DNA, the CDR3 is TGTGCCAGCAGCTTGTTTGTGGGGGGTCAAGAGACCCAGTACTTC. Combining the CDR3 with reference TRBV5-6 and TRBJ2-5 gives the whole variable domain DAGVTQSPTHLIKTRGQQVTLRCSPKSGHDTVSWYQQALGQGPQFIFQYYEEEERQRGNFPDRFSGHQFPNYSSELNVNALLLGDSALYLCASSLFVGGQETQYFGPGTRLLVL.

For the CDR3, the DNA is TGTGCCACCCCCGGGGACAGCCCCACAGATACGCAGTATTTT. It codes for CATPGDSPTDTQYF. The J gene is TRBJ2-3, the V gene TRBV2; 7 positions match TRBD1. CDR3 length: 14 residues. Germline lookup yields CDR1 SNHLY and CDR2 FYNNEI. After removal of 10 bases from V and 2 bases from J, the junction contained 9 bases not matched to a gene.

The chain recombines TRBV5-1 with TRBJ2-1; 8 bases align to TRBD1. V was pared by 0 bases and J by 3 bases, with 2 bases of the junction left unmatched. There are 15 residues in the CDR3. Per the germline V gene, CDR1 is SGHRS and CDR2 is YFSETQ. The CDR3 DNA reads TGCGCCAGCAGCTTGGAGGGACAGGACTACAATGAGCAGTTCTTC. Translation: CASSLEGQDYNEQFF.

The chain links TRBV2 to TRBJ1-1; 7 bases fit TRBD1. V lost 11 bases and J lost 2; bases outside the gene matches: 8. The germline V gene encodes CDR1 SNHLY and CDR2 FYNNEI. The CDR3 extends over 13 amino acids. CDR3 sequence: CAGLTGSNTEAFF. In DNA form, the CDR3 reads TGTGCCGGACTGACAGGGAGTAACACTGAAGCTTTCTTT.

This clone was recorded only once. This sequence joins TRBV18 and TRBJ2-7; 12 positions match TRBD1. Germline V gene sequence: CDR1 KGHSH, CDR2 LQKENI. Unmatched junction bases numbered 16, after V lost 6 bases and J lost 7 bases. The CDR3 sequence is 17 residues long. The CDR3 here is CASSQSIPGTGGGEQYF. The DNA of the CDR3 is TGTGCCAGCTCGCAGTCAATACCTGGGACAGGGGGCGGTGAGCAGTACTTC. Combining the CDR3 with reference TRBV18 and TRBJ2-7 gives the whole variable domain NAGVMQNPRHLVRRRGQEARLRCSPMKGHSHVYWYRQLPEEGLKFMVYLQKENIIDESGMPKERFSAEFPKEGPSILRIQQVVRGDSAAYFCASSQSIPGTGGGEQYFGPGTRLTVT.

This clone was observed many times. The chain uses TRBV7-8 and TRBJ1-3, with TRBD1 as a possible D gene (5 bases). Trimming took 1 base from V and 9 from J, leaving 22 bases between them. The CDR3 covers 17 residues. CDR1 is SGHVS, CDR2 FQNEAQ, per germline. In DNA, the CDR3 is TGTGCCAGCAGCTTAGGGTTAAGAGGCAGGACACTCACCACCATATATTTT. Protein product: CASSLGLRGRTLTTIYF.

V and J are TRBV6-6 and TRBJ1-3; tentative D call: TRBD1 (5 bases). Trimming took 5 bases from V and 0 from J, leaving 8 bases between them. The CDR3 totals 14 residues. Germline loops: CDR1 MNHNY, CDR2 SVGAGI (reference sequence). As DNA, the CDR3 is TGTGCCAGCAGTCGACAGACCTCTGGAAACACCATATATTTT. It translates to CASSRQTSGNTIYF.

The rearrangement uses TRBV7-9 and TRBJ1-5; 10 positions agree with TRBD1. The ends lost 4 bases at V and 3 bases at J; junction bases unmatched: 6. The CDR3 is 16 residues long. Germline lookup yields CDR1 SEHNR and CDR2 FQNEAQ (reference sequence). CDR3 DNA: TGTGCCAGCAGCTATGGGACAGGGGCCGTCAATCAGCCCCAGCATTTT. Its protein is CASSYGTGAVNQPQHF.

This sequence joins TRBV6-5 and TRBJ1-3, with a possible D match to TRBD1 (5 bases). This CDR3 is 15 amino acids long. V lost 2 bases, J lost 5 bases, and 13 bases lay in between. Germline lookup yields CDR1 MNHEY and CDR2 SVGAGI. The DNA of the CDR3 is TGTGCCAGCAGTTACGGCCGCCAGGGACGAAACACCATATATTTT. It is translated as CASSYGRQGRNTIYF.

V usage is TRBV5-4 and J usage is TRBJ2-5; TRBD2 matches at 10 bases. This CDR3 is built from 15 residues. In germline, CDR1 is SGHNT, CDR2 YYREEE (reference sequence). The V gene end was trimmed by 2 bases and the J gene end by 5 bases; junction bases not matched to a gene: 6. CDR3 amino acids: CASSFQREGLETQYF. CDR3 sequence (DNA): TGTGCCAGCAGCTTCCAGCGGGAGGGCCTTGAGACCCAGTACTTC.